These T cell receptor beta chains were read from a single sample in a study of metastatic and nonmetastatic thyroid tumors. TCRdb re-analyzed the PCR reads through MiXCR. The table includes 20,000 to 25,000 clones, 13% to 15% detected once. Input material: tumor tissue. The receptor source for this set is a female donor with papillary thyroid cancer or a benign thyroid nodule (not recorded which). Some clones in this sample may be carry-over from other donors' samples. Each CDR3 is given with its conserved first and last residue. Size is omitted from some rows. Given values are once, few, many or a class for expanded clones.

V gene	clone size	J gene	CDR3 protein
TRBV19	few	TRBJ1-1	CASSITGIMNTEAFF
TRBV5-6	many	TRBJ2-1	CASSSQGQGNNEQFF
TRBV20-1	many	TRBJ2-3	CSAPGARDTDTQYF
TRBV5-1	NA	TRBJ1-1	CASSLGIGEPAFF
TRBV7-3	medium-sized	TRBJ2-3	CASSLTVGATDTQYF
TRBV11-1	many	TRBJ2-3	CASSLRGRTDTQYF
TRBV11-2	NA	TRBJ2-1	CASSLGLAWGHYEQSF
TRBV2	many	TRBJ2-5	CAGGLAVSGETQYF
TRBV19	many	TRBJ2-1	CASSEAGGVYNEQFF
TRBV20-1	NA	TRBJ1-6	CGARDPRQNSPLHF
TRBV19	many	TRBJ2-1	CASSIRVGGGPYNEQFF
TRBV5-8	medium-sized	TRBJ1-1	CASSMRGLGTEAFF